These 23 T cell receptor beta chains were all obtained from the same sample, sequenced in a study of T cell responses to AZD1222 COVID-19 vaccine. Data came from immunoSEQ multiplex PCR; TCRdb stores just in-frame clones and leaves some out. The sample data list over 120,000 clones. Sequenced: peripheral blood. The receptors come from an adult in good health.

The chain has TRBV7-3 and TRBJ1-1; TRBD1 might be the D (6 bases). The V gene lost 8 bases and the J gene lost 0 bases, with 22 bases spanning the gap. Germline V gene lookup returns CDR1 SGHTA and CDR2 FQGTGA. The CDR3 consists of 17 residues. The CDR3 DNA is TGTGCCAGCGCCCGGCAGGGGCCGCCTAACATGAACACTGAAGCTTTCTTT. Translation: CASARQGPPNMNTEAFF. Combining the CDR3 with reference TRBV7-3 and TRBJ1-1 gives the whole variable domain GAGVSQTPSNKVTEKGKYVELRCDPISGHTALYWYRQSLGQGPEFLIYFQGTGAADDSGLPNDRFFAVRPEGSVSTLKIQRTERGDSAVYLCASARQGPPNMNTEAFFGQGTRLTVV.

This chain uses TRBV19 with TRBJ2-2, with D unclear. Trimming shortened V by 7 bases and J by 6 bases, and 6 bases separated the two germline ends. CDR1 is LNHDA and CDR2 is SQIVND in the germline V gene (reference sequence). The CDR3 loop spans 11 amino acids. In DNA form, the CDR3 reads TGTGCCAGTAATAGCCCCGGGGAGCTGTTTTTT. Translating gives CASNSPGELFF.

This sequence joins TRBV5-1 and TRBJ1-4; D not resolved. CDR3 length: 15 amino acids. In germline, CDR1 is SGHRS, CDR2 YFSETQ. V was clipped by 2 bases and J by 4 bases, with 12 bases between them. CDR3 protein: CASSFGQPVNEKLFF. The CDR3, as DNA: TGCGCCAGCAGCTTCGGGCAGCCTGTTAATGAAAAACTGTTTTTT.

This rearrangement joins TRBV6-4 to TRBJ2-1; D unclear. Trimming took off 0 bases at V and 6 bases at J, with 12 bases between the two ends. CDR1 is MRHNA, CDR2 SNTAGT, per germline. This CDR3 is 15 amino acids long. CDR3 DNA: TGTGCCAGCAGTGACTCGACGCAGGATTTCAATGAGCAGTTCTTC. It translates to CASSDSTQDFNEQFF.

The chain is built from TRBV11-3 and TRBJ2-6, with D perhaps TRBD2 (5 bases). V shed 4 bases and J shed 0 bases, with 16 bases lying between them. Germline assignment: CDR1 SGHNT and CDR2 YENEEA. This CDR3 contains 18 residues. For the CDR3, the DNA is TGTGCCAGCAGCTCGAGACGGACGGGGAACTCTGGGGCCAACGTCCTGACTTTC. It translates to CASSSRRTGNSGANVLTF.

The chain has TRBV19 and TRBJ1-4; 9 bases match TRBD1. The CDR3 is made up of 14 amino acids. V was clipped by 8 bases and J by 6 bases; unmatched bases: 7. Germline lookup yields CDR1 LNHDA and CDR2 SQIVND (reference sequence). As DNA, the CDR3 is TGTGCCAGTTGCAACAGGGGGCGCGATGAAAAACTGTTTTTT. Residues: CASCNRGRDEKLFF.

This chain uses TRBV5-1 with TRBJ1-3; D uncertain. V lost 4 bases to trimming and J lost 4 bases, with 15 bases between them. The CDR3 is 15 residues long. CDR1 and CDR2 from the germline V gene are SGHRS and YFSETQ. CDR3 residues: CASSQTSVVGNTIYF. CDR3 DNA: TGCGCCAGCAGCCAGACCTCCGTGGTAGGAAACACCATATATTTT.

The chain combines TRBV12-5 with TRBJ2-3; 13 nucleotides agree with TRBD2. Trimming at V came to 2 bases and at J to 1 base, leaving 12 bases not matched to a gene. This CDR3 is built from 20 residues. The germline gives CDR1 LGHNT, CDR2 FRNRAP. Written as DNA, the CDR3 is TGTGCTAGTGGTTTGCGAATATTTGTCGGGACTAGCGGGGGCACAGATACGCAGTATTTT. Translation gives CASGLRIFVGTSGGTDTQYF.

The chain joins TRBV5-1 to TRBJ1-4; no clear D. The CDR3 is 16 residues long. Germline values: CDR1 SGHRS, CDR2 YFSETQ. V lost 4 bases, J lost 6 bases, and 19 bases lay in between. The DNA for the CDR3 is TGCGCCAGCAGCCGGGGAGGTAACTTGATAGATGAAAAACTGTTTTTT. It yields the protein CASSRGGNLIDEKLFF.

The V call is TRBV6-2 or TRBV6-3, the J call TRBJ2-2; D is unclear. The germline V gene encodes CDR1 MNHEY and CDR2 SVGEGT. Trimming took off 4 bases at V and 5 bases at J, with 8 bases between the two ends. The CDR3 length is 13 residues. The CDR3 nucleotides read TGTGCCAGCAGTTTGGGTGGGACCGGGGAGCTGTTTTTT. Its protein is CASSLGGTGELFF.

The CDR3 coding sequence is TGTGCCAGCAGTGAGGGACAGTATGGCTACACCTTC. Translation gives CASSEGQYGYTF. This sequence joins TRBV6-2 or TRBV6-3 and TRBJ1-2; TRBD1 aligns across 7 bases. Unmatched junction bases numbered 2, after V lost 5 bases and J lost 5 bases. Germline CDR1 reads MNHEY; CDR2 reads SVGEGT. The CDR3 is 12 amino acids.

The chain recombines TRBV12-3 or TRBV12-4 with TRBJ1-5; D gene unclear. The CDR3 runs 13 residues. V lost 2 bases and J lost 7, with 9 bases in between. CDR3 loop: CASSLWVNQPQHF. The CDR3 region has the DNA TGTGCCAGCAGTTTATGGGTGAACCAGCCCCAGCATTTT.

This chain links TRBV27 with TRBJ1-2, with D maybe TRBD1 (6 bases). The CDR3 runs to 14 residues. Germline CDR1 reads MNHEY; CDR2 reads SMNVEV (reference sequence). Trimming cost V 5 bases and J 4 bases, with 14 bases left between them. CDR3 nucleotides: TGTGCCAGCAGTCCCGGGGGCAGGGGCTATGGCTACACCTTC. Translation gives CASSPGGRGYGYTF.

V gene TRBV7-9 combines with J gene TRBJ1-2; D gene uncertain. The CDR3 length is 14 residues. Germline V CDR1 and CDR2: SEHNR, FQNEAQ (reference sequence). V shed 3 bases and J shed 1 base, with 9 bases lying between them. CDR3 sequence reads: CASSFPGFNYGYTF. CDR3 bases: TGTGCCAGCAGCTTCCCAGGTTTTAACTATGGCTACACCTTC.

This sequence joins TRBV30 and TRBJ1-2; D remains ambiguous. This CDR3 region has 15 residues. V was cut by 0 bases and J by 6 bases, with 17 bases left in between. The V gene's germline CDR1 is GTSNPN and CDR2 SVGIG (reference sequence). CDR3 sequence (DNA): TGTGCCTGGAGTGTAAGGTCAGCGGAAAGGCATGGCTACACCTTC. Amino acid sequence: CAWSVRSAERHGYTF.

The chain uses TRBV6-1 and TRBJ1-3; TRBD1 aligns across 9 bases. The CDR3 spans 15 residues. The germline CDR1 and CDR2 sequences are MNHNS and SASEGT. J gave up 6 bases and V 5 bases, and 8 bases lay outside the gene matches. CDR3 sequence: CASSTLDRGENTIYF. The DNA for the CDR3 is TGTGCCAGCAGTACCTTGGACAGGGGAGAAAACACCATATATTTT.

The rearrangement uses TRBV5-5 and TRBJ1-1; maybe TRBD1 (5 bases). The CDR3 spans 14 residues. Germline lookup yields CDR1 SGHKS and CDR2 YYEKEE (reference sequence). The V end lost 5 bases, the J end lost 4 bases, and 15 bases lay between the germline ends. In nucleotides, the CDR3 is TGTGCCAGCAGACCTACAGGTGCCGTCACTGAAGCTTTCTTT. The encoded protein is CASRPTGAVTEAFF. The full variable domain, with the rest looked up from reference TRBV5-5 and TRBJ1-1, is DAGVTQSPTHLIKTRGQQVTLRCSPISGHKSVSWYQQVLGQGPQFIFQYYEKEERGRGNFPDRFSARQFPNYSSELNVNALLLGDSALYLCASRPTGAVTEAFFGQGTRLTVV.

The chain has TRBV11-3 and TRBJ1-1; 8 bases align to TRBD1. This CDR3 spans 14 amino acids. The V and J ends lost 5 bases and 4 bases, in that order; junction bases with no gene match: 6. Germline loops: CDR1 SGHNT, CDR2 YENEEA. CDR3 in amino acids: CASSPQGDGTEAFF. CDR3 bases: TGTGCCAGCAGCCCACAGGGGGACGGCACTGAAGCTTTCTTT.

The chain couples TRBV5-5 to TRBJ2-5, with unresolved D. Per the germline V gene, CDR1 is SGHKS and CDR2 is YYEKEE (reference sequence). This CDR3 is 14 amino acids long. Trimming cost V 1 base and J 4 bases, with 11 bases left between them. CDR3 in amino acids: CASSLFGGTETQYF. CDR3 nucleotide sequence: TGTGCCAGCAGCTTGTTCGGCGGTACAGAGACCCAGTACTTC.

V and J are TRBV7-6 and TRBJ1-4; weak D call: TRBD1 (5 bases). With 6 bases removed from V and 7 bases from J, the gap between germline ends came to 24 bases. CDR1 and CDR2 (germline): SGHVS, FNYEAQ. The CDR3 runs 17 residues. CDR3: CASSTRPGTYAVEKLFF. The CDR3 DNA reads TGTGCCAGCAGTACCCGACCCGGGACGTACGCCGTTGAAAAACTGTTTTTT.

The chain has TRBV11-1 and TRBJ1-5, with TRBD1 matching over 9 bases. V trimming: 3 bases; J trimming: 5 bases; junction bases outside the gene matches: 5. The CDR3 loop spans 15 amino acids. The V gene's germline CDR1 is SGHAT and CDR2 FQDESV (reference sequence). DNA of the CDR3: TGTGCCAGCAGCTTGGGACAGGGTAGTCATCAGCCCCAGCATTTT. Translation gives CASSLGQGSHQPQHF.

J is TRBJ1-2 and V is TRBV5-1, with D uncertain. Trimming removed 0 bases from V and 8 bases from J, with 14 bases in between. The CDR3 totals 14 residues. Germline CDR1 SGHRS, CDR2 YFSETQ. The CDR3 here is CASSLGQPTGGYTF. Here the CDR3 DNA reads TGCGCCAGCAGCTTGGGGCAGCCCACGGGGGGCTACACCTTC.

The J gene is TRBJ2-1, the V gene TRBV4-1, with D unclear. This CDR3 spans 11 amino acids. Germline values: CDR1 MGHRA, CDR2 YSYEKL. Trimming left V 6 bases short and J 12 bases short, with 12 bases between. CDR3 coding DNA: TGCGCCAGCAGAGAGGTTTTAGGGCAGTTCTTC. Its protein product is CASREVLGQFF.